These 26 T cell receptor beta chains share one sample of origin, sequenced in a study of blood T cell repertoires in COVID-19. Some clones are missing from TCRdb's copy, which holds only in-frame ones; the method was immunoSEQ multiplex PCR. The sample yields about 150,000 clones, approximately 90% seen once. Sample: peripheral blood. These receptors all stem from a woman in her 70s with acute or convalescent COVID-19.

The CDR3 sequence: CASRPTGERGGHNEQFF. CDR3 bases: TGTGCCAGCAGGCCTACCGGGGAGCGGGGGGGTCACAATGAGCAGTTCTTC. The V and J genes are TRBV27 and TRBJ2-1; 10 nucleotides agree with TRBD2. J lost 5 bases, V lost 6 bases, and 13 bases had no gene match. Germline values: CDR1 MNHEY, CDR2 SMNVEV (reference sequence). This CDR3 has 17 residues.

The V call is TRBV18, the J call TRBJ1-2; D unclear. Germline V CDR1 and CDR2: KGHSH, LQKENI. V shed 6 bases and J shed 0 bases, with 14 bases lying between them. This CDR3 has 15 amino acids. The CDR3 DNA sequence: TGTGCCAGCTCCCCCGACACGCTGGCTAACTATGGCTACACCTTC. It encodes CASSPDTLANYGYTF.

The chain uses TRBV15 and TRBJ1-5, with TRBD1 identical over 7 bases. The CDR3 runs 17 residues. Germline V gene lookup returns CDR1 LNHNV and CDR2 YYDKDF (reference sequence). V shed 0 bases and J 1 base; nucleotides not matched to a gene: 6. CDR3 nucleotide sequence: TGTGCCACCAGCAGAGAGAGGGGGCAGGCGAGCAATCAGCCCCAGCATTTT. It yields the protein CATSRERGQASNQPQHF.

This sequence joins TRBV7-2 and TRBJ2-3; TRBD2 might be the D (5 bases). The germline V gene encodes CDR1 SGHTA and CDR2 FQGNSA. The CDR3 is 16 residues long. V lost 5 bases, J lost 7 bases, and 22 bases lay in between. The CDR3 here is CASSPRDLGSRNTQYF. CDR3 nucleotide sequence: TGTGCCAGCAGCCCCCGGGATTTGGGGAGCCGGAATACGCAGTATTTT.

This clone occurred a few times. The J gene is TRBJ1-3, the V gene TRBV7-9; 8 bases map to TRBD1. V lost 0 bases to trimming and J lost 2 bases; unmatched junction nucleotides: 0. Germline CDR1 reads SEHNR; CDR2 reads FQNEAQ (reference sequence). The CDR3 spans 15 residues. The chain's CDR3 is CASSLAQGAGNTIYF. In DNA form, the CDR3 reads TGTGCCAGCAGCTTAGCACAGGGGGCTGGAAACACCATATATTTT.

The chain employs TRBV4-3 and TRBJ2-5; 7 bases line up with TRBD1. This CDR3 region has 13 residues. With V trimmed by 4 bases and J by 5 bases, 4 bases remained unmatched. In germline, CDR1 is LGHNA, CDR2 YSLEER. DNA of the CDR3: TGCGCCAGCAGCCGGGACAGAGGTGAGACCCAGTACTTC. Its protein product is CASSRDRGETQYF.

CDR3 sequence reads: CASLKGRAPNYGYTF. The CDR3 DNA reads TGTGCCAGTCTCAAGGGGCGAGCCCCTAACTATGGCTACACCTTC. This sequence joins TRBV6-5 and TRBJ1-2, with a tentative D call TRBD1 (5 bases). Germline CDR1 reads MNHEY; CDR2 reads SVGAGI. The CDR3 is 15 residues long. Trimming took off 9 bases at V and 0 bases at J, with 17 bases between the two ends.

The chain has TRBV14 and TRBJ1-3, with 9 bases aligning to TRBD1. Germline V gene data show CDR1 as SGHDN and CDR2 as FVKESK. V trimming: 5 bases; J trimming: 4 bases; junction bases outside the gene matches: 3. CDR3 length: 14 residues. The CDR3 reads CASSTGGSGNTIYF. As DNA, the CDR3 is TGTGCCAGCAGCACAGGGGGCTCAGGAAACACCATATATTTT.

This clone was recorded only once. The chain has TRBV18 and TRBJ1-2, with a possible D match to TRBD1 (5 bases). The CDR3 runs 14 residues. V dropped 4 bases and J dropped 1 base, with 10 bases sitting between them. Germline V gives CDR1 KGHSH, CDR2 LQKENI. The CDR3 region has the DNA TGTGCCAGCTCACTACTTGACAGTAACTATGGCTACACCTTC. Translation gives CASSLLDSNYGYTF.

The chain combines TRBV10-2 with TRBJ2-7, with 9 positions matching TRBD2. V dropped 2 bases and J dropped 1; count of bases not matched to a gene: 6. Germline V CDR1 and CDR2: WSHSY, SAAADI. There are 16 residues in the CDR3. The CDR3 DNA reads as TGCGCCAGCAGTGAGAAACTAGCGGGTCCTTCCTACGAGCAGTACGTC. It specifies CASSEKLAGPSYEQYV.

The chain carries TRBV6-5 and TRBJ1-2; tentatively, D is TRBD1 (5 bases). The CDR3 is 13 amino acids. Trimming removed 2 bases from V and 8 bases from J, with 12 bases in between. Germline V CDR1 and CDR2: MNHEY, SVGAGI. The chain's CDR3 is CASSYTRVGGYTF. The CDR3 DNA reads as TGTGCCAGCAGTTACACCAGGGTAGGAGGCTACACCTTC.

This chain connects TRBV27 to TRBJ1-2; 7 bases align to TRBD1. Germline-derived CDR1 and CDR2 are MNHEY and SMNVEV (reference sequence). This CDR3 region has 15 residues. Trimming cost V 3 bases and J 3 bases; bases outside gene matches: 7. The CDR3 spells CASSFLDRTDYGYTF. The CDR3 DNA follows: TGTGCCAGCAGTTTCCTGGACAGGACTGACTATGGCTACACCTTC.

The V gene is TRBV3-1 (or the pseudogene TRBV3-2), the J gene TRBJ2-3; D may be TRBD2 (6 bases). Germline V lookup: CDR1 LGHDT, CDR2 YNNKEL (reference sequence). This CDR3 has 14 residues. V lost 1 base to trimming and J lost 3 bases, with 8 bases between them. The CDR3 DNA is TGTGCCAGCAGCCAAGGAAGCGGGACAGATACGCAGTATTTT. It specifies CASSQGSGTDTQYF.

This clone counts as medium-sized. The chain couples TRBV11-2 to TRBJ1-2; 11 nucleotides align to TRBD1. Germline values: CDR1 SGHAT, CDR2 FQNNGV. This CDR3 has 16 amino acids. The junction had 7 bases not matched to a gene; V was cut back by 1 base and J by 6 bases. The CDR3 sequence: CASSLVGTGGSHGYTF. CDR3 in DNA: TGTGCCAGCAGCTTAGTAGGGACAGGGGGGTCTCATGGCTACACCTTC.

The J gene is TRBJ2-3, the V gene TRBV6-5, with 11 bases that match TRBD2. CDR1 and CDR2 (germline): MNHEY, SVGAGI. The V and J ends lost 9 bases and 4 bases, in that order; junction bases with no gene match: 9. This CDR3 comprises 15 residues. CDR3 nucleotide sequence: TGTGCCAGTAACGACGGGACTAGCGGCGCAGATACGCAGTATTTT. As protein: CASNDGTSGADTQYF.

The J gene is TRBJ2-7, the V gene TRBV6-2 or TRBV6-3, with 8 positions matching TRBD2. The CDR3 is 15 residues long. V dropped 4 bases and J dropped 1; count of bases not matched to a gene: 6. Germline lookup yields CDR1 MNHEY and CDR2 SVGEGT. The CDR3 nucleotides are TGTGCCAGCAGTTCCCAACGGGGGGGATCCTACGAGCAGTACTTC. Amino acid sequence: CASSSQRGGSYEQYF.

The CDR3 DNA reads as TGCGCCAGCAGCCAAGCTTACAGAATCACAGATACGCAGTATTTT. As protein: CASSQAYRITDTQYF. V is TRBV4-3 and J is TRBJ2-3, with unresolved D. CDR1 and CDR2 from the germline V gene are LGHNA and YSLEER. V gave up 1 base and J gave up 2 bases, with 10 bases separating them. This CDR3 spans 15 amino acids.

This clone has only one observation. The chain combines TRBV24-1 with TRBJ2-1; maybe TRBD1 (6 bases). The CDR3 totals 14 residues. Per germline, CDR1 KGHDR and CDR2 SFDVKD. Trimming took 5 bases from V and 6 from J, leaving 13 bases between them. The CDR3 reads CATSVVGTINEQFF. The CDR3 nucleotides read TGTGCCACCAGTGTCGTAGGGACAATCAATGAGCAGTTCTTC.

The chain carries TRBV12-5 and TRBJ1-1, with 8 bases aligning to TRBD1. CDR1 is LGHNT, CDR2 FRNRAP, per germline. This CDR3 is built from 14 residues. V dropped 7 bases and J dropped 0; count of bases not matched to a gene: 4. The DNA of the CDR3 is TGTGCTAGTGCCGCAGGGGGCATGAACACTGAAGCTTTCTTT. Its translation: CASAAGGMNTEAFF.

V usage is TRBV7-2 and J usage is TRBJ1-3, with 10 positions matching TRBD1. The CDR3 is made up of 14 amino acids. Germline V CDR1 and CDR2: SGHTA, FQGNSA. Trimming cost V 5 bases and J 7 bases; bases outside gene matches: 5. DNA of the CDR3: TGTGCCAGCAGCCCAGACAGGGGGCGGAACACCATATATTTT. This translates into CASSPDRGRNTIYF.

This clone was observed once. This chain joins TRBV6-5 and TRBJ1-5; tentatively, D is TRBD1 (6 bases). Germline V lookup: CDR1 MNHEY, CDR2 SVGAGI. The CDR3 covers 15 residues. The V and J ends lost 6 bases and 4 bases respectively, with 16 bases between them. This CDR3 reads CASRAGGGPNQPQHF. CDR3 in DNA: TGTGCCAGCAGAGCGGGGGGGGGCCCTAATCAGCCCCAGCATTTT.

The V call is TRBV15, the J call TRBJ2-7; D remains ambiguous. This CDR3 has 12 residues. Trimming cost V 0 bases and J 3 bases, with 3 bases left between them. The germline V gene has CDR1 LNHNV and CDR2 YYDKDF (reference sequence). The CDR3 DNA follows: TGTGCCACCAGCAGAGACGGCTACGAGCAGTACTTC. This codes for CATSRDGYEQYF. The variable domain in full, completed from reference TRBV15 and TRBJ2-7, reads DAMVIQNPRYQVTQFGKPVTLSCSQTLNHNVMYWYQQKSSQAPKLLFHYYDKDFNNEADTPDNFQSRRPNTSFCFLDIRSPGLGDTAMYLCATSRDGYEQYFGPGTRLTVT.

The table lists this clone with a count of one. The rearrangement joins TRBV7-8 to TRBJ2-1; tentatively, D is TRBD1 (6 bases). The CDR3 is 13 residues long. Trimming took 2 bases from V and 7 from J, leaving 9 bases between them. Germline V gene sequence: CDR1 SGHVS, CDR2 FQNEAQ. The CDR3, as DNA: TGTGCCAGCAGCTTACACAGGGAGAATGAGCAGTTCTTC. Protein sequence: CASSLHRENEQFF.

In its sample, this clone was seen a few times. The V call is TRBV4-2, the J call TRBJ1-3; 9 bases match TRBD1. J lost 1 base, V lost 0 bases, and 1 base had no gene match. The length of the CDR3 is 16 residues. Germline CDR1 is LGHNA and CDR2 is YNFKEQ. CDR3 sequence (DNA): TGTGCCAGCAGCCAAGAGACAGGGGGTTCTGGAAACACCATATATTTT. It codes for CASSQETGGSGNTIYF.

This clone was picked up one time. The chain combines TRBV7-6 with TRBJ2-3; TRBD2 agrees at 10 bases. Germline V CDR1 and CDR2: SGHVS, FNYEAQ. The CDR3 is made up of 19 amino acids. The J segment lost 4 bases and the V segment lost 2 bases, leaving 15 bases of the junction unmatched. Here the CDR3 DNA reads TGTGCCAGCAGCTTACGATTTACTAGCGGGGACCTGGGGCCAGATACGCAGTATTTT. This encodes CASSLRFTSGDLGPDTQYF.

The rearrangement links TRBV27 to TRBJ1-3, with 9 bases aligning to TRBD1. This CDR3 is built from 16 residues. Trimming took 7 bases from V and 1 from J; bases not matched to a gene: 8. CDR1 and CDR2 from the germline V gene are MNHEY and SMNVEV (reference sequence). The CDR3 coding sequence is TGTGCCAGCACTTCAACTGACAGGGGGTCTGGAAACACCATATATTTT. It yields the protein CASTSTDRGSGNTIYF.